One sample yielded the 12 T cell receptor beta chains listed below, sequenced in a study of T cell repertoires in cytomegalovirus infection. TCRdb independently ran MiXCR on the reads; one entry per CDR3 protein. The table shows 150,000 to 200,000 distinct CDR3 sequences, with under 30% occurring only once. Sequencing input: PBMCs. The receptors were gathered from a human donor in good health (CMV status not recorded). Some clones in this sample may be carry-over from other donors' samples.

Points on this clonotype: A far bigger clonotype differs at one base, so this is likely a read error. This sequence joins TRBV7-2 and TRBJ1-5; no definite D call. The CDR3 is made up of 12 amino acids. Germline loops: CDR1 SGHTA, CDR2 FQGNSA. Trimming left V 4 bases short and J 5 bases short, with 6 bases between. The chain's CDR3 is CASSSPDQPQHF. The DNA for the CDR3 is TGTGCCAGCAGCTCCCCTGATCAGCCCCAGCATTTT.

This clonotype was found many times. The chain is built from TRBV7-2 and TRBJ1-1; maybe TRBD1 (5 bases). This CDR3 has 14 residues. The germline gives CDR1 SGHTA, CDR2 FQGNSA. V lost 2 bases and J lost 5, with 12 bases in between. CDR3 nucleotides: TGTGCCAGCAGCTTAAGGGGAGGTCCGACTGAAGCTTTCTTT. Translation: CASSLRGGPTEAFF. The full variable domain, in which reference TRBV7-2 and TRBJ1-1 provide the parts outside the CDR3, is GAGVSQSPSNKVTEKGKDVELRCDPISGHTALYWYRQSLGQGLEFLIYFQGNSAPDKSGLPSDRFSAERTGGSVSTLTIQRTQQEDSAVYLCASSLRGGPTEAFFGQGTRLTVV.

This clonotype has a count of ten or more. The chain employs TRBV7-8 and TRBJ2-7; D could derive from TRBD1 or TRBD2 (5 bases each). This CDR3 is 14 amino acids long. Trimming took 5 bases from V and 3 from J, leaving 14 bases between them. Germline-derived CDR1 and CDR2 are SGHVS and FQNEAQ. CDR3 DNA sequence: TGTGCCAGCAGCCTACGGGACGGTTTCTACGAGCAGTACTTC. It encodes CASSLRDGFYEQYF. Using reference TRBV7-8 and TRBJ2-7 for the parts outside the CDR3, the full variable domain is GAGVSQSPRYKVAKRGQDVALRCDPISGHVSLFWYQQALGQGPEFLTYFQNEAQLDKSGLPSDRFFAERPEGSVSTLKIQRTQQEDSAVYLCASSLRDGFYEQYFGPGTRLTVT.

This chain's CDR3 is CASSQGNLINTEAFF. DNA of the CDR3: TGTGCCAGCAGCCAAGGAAACCTAATCAACACTGAAGCTTTCTTT. This chain joins TRBV14 and TRBJ1-1; D gene unclear. CDR3 length: 15 residues. The V and J ends lost 1 base and 2 bases respectively, with 11 bases between them. The V gene's germline CDR1 is SGHDN and CDR2 FVKESK.

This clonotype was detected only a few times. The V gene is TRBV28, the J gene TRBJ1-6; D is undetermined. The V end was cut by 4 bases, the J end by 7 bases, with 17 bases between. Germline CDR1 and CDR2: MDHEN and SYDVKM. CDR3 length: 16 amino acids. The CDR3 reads CASSSGLSAGNSPLHF. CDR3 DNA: TGTGCCAGCAGTTCCGGCCTCTCCGCGGGCAATTCACCCCTCCACTTT.

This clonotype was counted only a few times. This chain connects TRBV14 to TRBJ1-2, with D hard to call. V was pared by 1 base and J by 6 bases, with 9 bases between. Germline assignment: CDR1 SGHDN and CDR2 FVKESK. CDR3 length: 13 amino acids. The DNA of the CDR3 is TGTGCCAGCAGCCAAGTAGGGCAGGATGGCTACACCTTC. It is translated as CASSQVGQDGYTF. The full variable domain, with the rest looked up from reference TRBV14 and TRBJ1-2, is EAGVTQFPSHSVIEKGQTVTLRCDPISGHDNLYWYRRVMGKEIKFLLHFVKESKQDESGMPNNRFLAERTGGTYSTLKVQPAELEDSGVYFCASSQVGQDGYTFGSGTRLTVV.

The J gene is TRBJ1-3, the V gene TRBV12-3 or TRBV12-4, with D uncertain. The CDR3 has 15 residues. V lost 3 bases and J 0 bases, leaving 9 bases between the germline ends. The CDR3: CASSFQTDSGNTIYF. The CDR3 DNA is TGTGCCAGCAGTTTTCAGACCGACTCTGGAAACACCATATATTTT.

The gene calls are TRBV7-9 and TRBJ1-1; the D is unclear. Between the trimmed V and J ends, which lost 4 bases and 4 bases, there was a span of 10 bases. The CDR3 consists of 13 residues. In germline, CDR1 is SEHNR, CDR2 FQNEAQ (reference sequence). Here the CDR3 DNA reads TGTGCCAGCAGCTCCCCGGGGTCCACTGAAGCTTTCTTT. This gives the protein CASSSPGSTEAFF.

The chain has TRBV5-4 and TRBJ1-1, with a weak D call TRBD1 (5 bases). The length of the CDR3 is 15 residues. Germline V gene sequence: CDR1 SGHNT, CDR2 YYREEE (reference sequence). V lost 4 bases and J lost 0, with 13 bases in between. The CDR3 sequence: CASSTRQSMNTEAFF. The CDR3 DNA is TGTGCCAGCAGCACAAGACAGAGCATGAACACTGAAGCTTTCTTT.

The CDR3, as DNA: TGCAGCTTAAGGGACTTCGCAGATACGCAGTATTTT. Translation: CSLRDFADTQYF. J is TRBJ2-3 and V is TRBV29-1; possibly TRBD2 for D (6 bases). Trimming removed 8 bases from V and 4 bases from J, with 13 bases in between. The CDR3 runs to 12 residues. The germline CDR1 and CDR2 sequences are SQVTM and ANQGSEA.

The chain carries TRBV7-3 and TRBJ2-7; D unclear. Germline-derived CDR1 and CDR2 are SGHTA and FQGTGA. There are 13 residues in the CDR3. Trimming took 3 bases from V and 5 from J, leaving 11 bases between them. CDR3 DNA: TGTGCCAGCAGCTTGGTTTTTTCCCACGAGCAGTACTTC. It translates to CASSLVFSHEQYF. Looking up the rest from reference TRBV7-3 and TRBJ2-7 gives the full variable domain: GAGVSQTPSNKVTEKGKYVELRCDPISGHTALYWYRQSLGQGPEFLIYFQGTGAADDSGLPNDRFFAVRPEGSVSTLKIQRTERGDSAVYLCASSLVFSHEQYFGPGTRLTVT.

CDR3 nucleotide sequence: TGTGCCAGCAGTGAGTTCTGGGGTTTCACCGGGGAGCTGTTTTTT. It specifies CASSEFWGFTGELFF. The V call is TRBV6-1, the J call TRBJ2-2, with D unresolved. CDR1 MNHNS and CDR2 SASEGT come from the germline V gene. The CDR3 loop spans 15 amino acids. V lost 3 bases to trimming and J lost 4 bases, with 12 bases between them.